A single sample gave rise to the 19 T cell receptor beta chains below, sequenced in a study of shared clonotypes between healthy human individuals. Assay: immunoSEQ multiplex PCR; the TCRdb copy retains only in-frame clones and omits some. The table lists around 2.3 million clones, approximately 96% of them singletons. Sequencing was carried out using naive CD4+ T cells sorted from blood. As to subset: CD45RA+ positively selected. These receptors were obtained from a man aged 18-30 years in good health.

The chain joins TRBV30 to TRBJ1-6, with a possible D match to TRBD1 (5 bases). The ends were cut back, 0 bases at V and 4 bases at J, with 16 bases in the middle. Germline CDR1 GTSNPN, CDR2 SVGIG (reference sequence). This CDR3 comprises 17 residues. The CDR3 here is CAWSVPPQAVYNSPLHF. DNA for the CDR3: TGTGCCTGGAGTGTACCCCCACAGGCCGTGTATAATTCACCCCTCCACTTT.

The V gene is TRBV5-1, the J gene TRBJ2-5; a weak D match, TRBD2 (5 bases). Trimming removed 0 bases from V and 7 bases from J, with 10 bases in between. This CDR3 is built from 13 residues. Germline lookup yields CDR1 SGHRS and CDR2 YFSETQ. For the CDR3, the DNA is TGCGCCAGCAGCTTGGTTAGCCGGGGGACCCAGTACTTC. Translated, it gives CASSLVSRGTQYF. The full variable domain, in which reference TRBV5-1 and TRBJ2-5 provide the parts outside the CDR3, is KAGVTQTPRYLIKTRGQQVTLSCSPISGHRSVSWYQQTPGQGLQFLFEYFSETQRNKGNFPGRFSGRQFSNSRSEMNVSTLELGDSALYLCASSLVSRGTQYFGPGTRLLVL.

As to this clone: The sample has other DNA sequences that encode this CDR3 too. The CDR3, as DNA: TGCGCCAGCAGCTTGGTCCCAGGGAACACTGAAGCTTTCTTT. Amino acid sequence: CASSLVPGNTEAFF. This sequence joins TRBV5-1 and TRBJ1-1; no clear D. Between the trimmed V and J ends, which lost 0 bases and 1 base, there was a span of 7 bases. The germline CDR1 and CDR2 sequences are SGHRS and YFSETQ. The CDR3 contains 14 residues.

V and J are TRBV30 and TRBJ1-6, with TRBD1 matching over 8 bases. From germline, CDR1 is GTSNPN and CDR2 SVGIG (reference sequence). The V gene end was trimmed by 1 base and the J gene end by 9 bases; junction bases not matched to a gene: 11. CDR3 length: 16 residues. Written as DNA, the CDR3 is TGTGCCTGGAGTGGGGCAGGGGGCGCCGTCGGTTCACCCCTCCACTTT. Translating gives CAWSGAGGAVGSPLHF.

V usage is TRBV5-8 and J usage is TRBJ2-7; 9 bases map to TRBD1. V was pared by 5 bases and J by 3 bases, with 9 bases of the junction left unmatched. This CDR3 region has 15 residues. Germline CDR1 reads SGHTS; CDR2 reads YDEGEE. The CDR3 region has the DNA TGTGCCAGCAGTCACCGGGACAGGGTACACTACGAGCAGTACTTC. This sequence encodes CASSHRDRVHYEQYF.

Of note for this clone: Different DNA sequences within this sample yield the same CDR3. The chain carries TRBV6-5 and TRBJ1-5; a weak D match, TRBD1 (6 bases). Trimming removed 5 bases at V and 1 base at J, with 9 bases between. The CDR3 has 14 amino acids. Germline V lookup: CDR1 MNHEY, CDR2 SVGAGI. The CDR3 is CASSRQASNQPQHF. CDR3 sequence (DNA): TGTGCCAGCAGTCGACAGGCGAGCAATCAGCCCCAGCATTTT.

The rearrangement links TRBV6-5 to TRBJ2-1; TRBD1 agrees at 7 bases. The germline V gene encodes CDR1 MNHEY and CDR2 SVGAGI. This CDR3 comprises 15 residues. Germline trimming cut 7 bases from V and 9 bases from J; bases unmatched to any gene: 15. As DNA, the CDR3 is TGTGCCAGCATGAGGGGACCGAGGGGGCTCATTGAGCAGTTCTTC. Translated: CASMRGPRGLIEQFF.

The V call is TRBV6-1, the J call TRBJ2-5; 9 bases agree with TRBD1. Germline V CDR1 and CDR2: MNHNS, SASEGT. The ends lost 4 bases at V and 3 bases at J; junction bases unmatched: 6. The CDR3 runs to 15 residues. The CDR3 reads CASSALDRGKETQYF. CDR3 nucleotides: TGTGCCAGCAGTGCGTTAGACAGGGGGAAAGAGACCCAGTACTTC.

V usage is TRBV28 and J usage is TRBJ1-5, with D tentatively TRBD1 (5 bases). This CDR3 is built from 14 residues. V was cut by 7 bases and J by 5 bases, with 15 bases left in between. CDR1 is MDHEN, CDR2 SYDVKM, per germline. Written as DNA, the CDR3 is TGTGCCAGCATTCCCGGGACGCAGCATCAGCCCCAGCATTTT. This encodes CASIPGTQHQPQHF.

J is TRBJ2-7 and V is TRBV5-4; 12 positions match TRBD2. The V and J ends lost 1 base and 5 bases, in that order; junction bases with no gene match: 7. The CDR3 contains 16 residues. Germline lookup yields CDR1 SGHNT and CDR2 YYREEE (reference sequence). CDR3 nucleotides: TGTGCCAGCAGCTTGAGGCTAGCGGGGGGGCAGGACGAGCAGTACTTC. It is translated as CASSLRLAGGQDEQYF.

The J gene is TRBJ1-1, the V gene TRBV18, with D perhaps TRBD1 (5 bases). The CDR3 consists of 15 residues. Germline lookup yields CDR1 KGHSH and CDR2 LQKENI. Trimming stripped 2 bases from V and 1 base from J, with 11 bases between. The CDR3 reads CASSPGRQGNTEAFF. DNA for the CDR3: TGTGCCAGCTCACCAGGGAGGCAGGGGAACACTGAAGCTTTCTTT.

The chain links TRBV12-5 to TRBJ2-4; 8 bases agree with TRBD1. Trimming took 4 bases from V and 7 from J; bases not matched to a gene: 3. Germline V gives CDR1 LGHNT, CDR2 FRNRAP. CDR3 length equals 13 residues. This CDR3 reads CASGWTGLNIQYF. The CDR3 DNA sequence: TGTGCTAGTGGTTGGACAGGGTTGAACATTCAGTACTTC.

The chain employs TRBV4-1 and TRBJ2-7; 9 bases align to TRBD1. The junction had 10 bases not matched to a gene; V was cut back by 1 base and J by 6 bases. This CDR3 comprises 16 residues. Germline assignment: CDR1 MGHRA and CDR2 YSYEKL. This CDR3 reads CASSQGPGQGSGEQYF. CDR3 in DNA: TGCGCCAGCAGCCAAGGGCCGGGACAGGGATCCGGCGAGCAGTACTTC.

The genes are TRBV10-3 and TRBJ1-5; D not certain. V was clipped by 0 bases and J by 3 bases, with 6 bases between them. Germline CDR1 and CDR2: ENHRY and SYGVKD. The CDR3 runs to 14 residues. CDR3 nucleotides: TGTGCCATCAGTGAGTCGCGACTCAATCAGCCCCAGCATTTT. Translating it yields CAISESRLNQPQHF.

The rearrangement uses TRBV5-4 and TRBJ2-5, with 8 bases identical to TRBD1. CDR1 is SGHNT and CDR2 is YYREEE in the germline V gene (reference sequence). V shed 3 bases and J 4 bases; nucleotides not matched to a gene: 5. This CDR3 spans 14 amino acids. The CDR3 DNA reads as TGTGCCAGCAGCTGGACAGGGTTTTTAGAGACCCAGTACTTC. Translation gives CASSWTGFLETQYF.

The CDR3 sequence: CAWSLKGGGFNEQFF. The DNA of the CDR3 is TGTGCCTGGAGTCTAAAGGGGGGAGGTTTCAATGAGCAGTTCTTC. The genes are TRBV30 and TRBJ2-1, with D possibly being TRBD1 or TRBD2 (6 bases each). The CDR3 length is 15 residues. Germline CDR1 GTSNPN, CDR2 SVGIG (reference sequence). Trimming took off 2 bases at V and 6 bases at J, with 17 bases between the two ends.

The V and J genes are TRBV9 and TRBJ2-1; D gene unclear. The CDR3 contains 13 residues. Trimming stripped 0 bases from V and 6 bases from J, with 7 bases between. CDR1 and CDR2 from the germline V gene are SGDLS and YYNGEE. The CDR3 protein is CASSVVRRNEQFF. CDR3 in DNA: TGTGCCAGCAGCGTAGTTCGCCGCAATGAGCAGTTCTTC.

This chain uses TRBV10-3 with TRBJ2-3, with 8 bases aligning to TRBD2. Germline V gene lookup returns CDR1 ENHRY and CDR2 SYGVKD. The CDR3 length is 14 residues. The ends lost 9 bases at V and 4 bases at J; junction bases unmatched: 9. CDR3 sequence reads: CAIQRGPGSDTQYF. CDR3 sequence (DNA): TGTGCCATACAGCGGGGGCCGGGATCAGATACGCAGTATTTT.

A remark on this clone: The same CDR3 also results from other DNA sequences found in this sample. As DNA, the CDR3 is TGTGCCAGCAGCCCAGGACTGGATACGCAGTATTTT. It encodes CASSPGLDTQYF. The chain uses TRBV11-3 and TRBJ2-3; D is possibly TRBD2 (5 bases). From germline, CDR1 is SGHNT and CDR2 YENEEA. This CDR3 has 12 amino acids. Trimming removed 5 bases from V and 6 bases from J, with 9 bases in between.